These 2 T cell receptor beta chains came from one sample sequenced in a study of CD8+CD57+ T cells in acquired aplastic anemia. Genomic DNA, serving as template, underwent TCR beta VDJ and CDR3 profiling. TCRdb fed the reads into MiXCR, producing one record per CDR3 protein. This sample has about 220,000 distinct CDR3 sequences, with roughly 35% found just once. Specimen: sorted CD4+, CD8+, or CD8+CD57+ T cells (not recorded which) from PBMCs. The receptors shown here come from a human donor in good health, serving as a control.

This clonotype was counted ten times or more. This rearrangement joins TRBV19 to TRBJ1-5, with D possibly matching TRBD1 (5 bases). V was cut by 0 bases and J by 6 bases, with 6 bases left in between. Germline CDR1 reads LNHDA; CDR2 reads SQIVND (reference sequence). The CDR3 sequence is 13 residues long. The CDR3 nucleotides read TGTGCCAGTAGTATAGAAAGGGGTCAGCCCCAGCATTTT. Encoded protein: CASSIERGQPQHF.

This clonotype was counted between two and nine times. The V and J genes are TRBV20-1 and TRBJ2-1, with D unclear. Trimming stripped 8 bases from V and 4 bases from J, with 15 bases between. CDR1 and CDR2 from the germline V gene are DFQATT and SNEGSKA (reference sequence). CDR3 length: 13 residues. The DNA of the CDR3 is TGCAGTTTTAAACTTTCCAGGTACAATGAGCAGTTCTTC. Protein product: CSFKLSRYNEQFF.